This TCR beta chain was captured in a study of T cell changes during pregnancy in multiple sclerosis. This CDR3 has 16 amino acids. CDR1 is LGHNA, CDR2 YNFKEQ, per germline. V dropped 0 bases and J dropped 8 bases, with 16 bases sitting between them. Assay used: immunoSEQ multiplex PCR; TCRdb lists only in-frame clones, some missing. This sample yields about 46,000 clones, of which about 90% are seen a single time; 0.35% to 0.5% belongs to the top ten. Sequences were derived from CD4+ T cells from peripheral blood mononuclear cells, sampled after pregnancy. The receptor comes from a female donor with multiple sclerosis, enrolled in a pregnancy study. This chain connects TRBV4-2 to TRBJ1-4; D is perhaps TRBD1 (5 bases). The CDR3 nucleotides are TGTGCCAGCAGCCAAGATTATAGGGGAGGGAGCGAAAAACTGTTTTTT. Translating gives CASSQDYRGGSEKLFF.